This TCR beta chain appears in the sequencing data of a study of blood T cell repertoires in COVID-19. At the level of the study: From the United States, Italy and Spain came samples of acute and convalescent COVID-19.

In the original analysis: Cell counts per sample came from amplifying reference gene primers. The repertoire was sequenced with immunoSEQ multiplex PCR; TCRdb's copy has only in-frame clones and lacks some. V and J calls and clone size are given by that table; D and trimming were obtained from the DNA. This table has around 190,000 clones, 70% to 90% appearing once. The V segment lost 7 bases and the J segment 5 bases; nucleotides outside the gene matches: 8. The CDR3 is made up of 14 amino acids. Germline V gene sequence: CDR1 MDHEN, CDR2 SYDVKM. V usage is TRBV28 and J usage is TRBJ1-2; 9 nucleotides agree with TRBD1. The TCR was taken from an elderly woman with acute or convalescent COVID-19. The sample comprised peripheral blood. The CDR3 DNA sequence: TGTGCCAGCACCGAGGGACAGGGTCGGTATGGCTACACCTTC. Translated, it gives CASTEGQGRYGYTF.